This TCR beta chain was profiled in a study of vaccination and CD4 T cells after COVID-19. Treatment given: roughly 10-day PBMC culture with coronavirus spike peptide pools or control peptides (ViraFEST assay). With peptide pools, ViraFEST first expanded antigen-specific T cells and afterwards sequenced their TCRs. These CD4+ T cells came from roughly 10-day cultures by negative selection. As to this clonotype: Its target is not known.

Findings of the study overall: Researchers report that a median about 89% of reactive clones in convalescent patients surfaced only post-vaccination.

V gave up 4 bases and J gave up 8 bases, with 19 bases separating them. Germline loops: CDR1 SGHKS, CDR2 YYEKEE (reference sequence). The CDR3 is 15 residues long. With the Oncomine TCR Beta short-read assay, DNA from cultured CD4+ T cells was sequenced. TCRdb fed the PCR reads into MiXCR, producing one record per CDR3 protein. Counted here are under 15,000 distinct CDR3 sequences, about half occurring once; the ten biggest clones make up roughly a tenth. The TCR originated in a human donor who had recovered from COVID-19. The genes are TRBV5-5 and TRBJ1-3, with D unclear. Sequenced sample: CD4+ T cells from blood, cultured in vitro. The CDR3 DNA reads TGTGCCAGCAGCCCAACTCGATCGGCCGGCCACACCATATATTTT. This encodes CASSPTRSAGHTIYF.